This TCR beta chain emerged from a study of T cell repertoires in cytomegalovirus infection. About this clonotype itself: Antigen: not known.

V was clipped by 4 bases and J by 4 bases, with 21 bases between them. CDR1 is SGHVT, CDR2 SQSDAQ, per germline. The CDR3 runs 17 residues. TCRdb analysed the reads with MiXCR anew, one entry per CDR3 protein. The table has around 800,000 distinct CDR3 sequences, 30% to 35% seen once. The sequence derives from a human donor in good health (CMV status not recorded). Some clones in this sample may be carry-over from other donors' samples. The source material was cultured CD8+ T cells from PBMCs, sampled from culture after CMV antigen stimulation. The chain employs TRBV7-4 and TRBJ2-3, with D maybe TRBD1 (6 bases). The CDR3 DNA sequence: TGTGCCAGCAGCTCCCGGGACCAGGGGATAGTTGCAGATACGCAGTATTTT. Its translation is CASSSRDQGIVADTQYF.